The rows below give T cell receptor beta chains drawn from one sample of a study of T-cell memory formation after mild COVID-19. TCRdb reprocessed the 5' RACE reads with MiXCR, giving one entry per CDR3 protein. The top ten hold approximately 12% of the sample, which has around 370,000 distinct CDR3 sequences, about 21% seen once. The material sequenced was PBMCs or a T cell subset sorted from them (not recorded which). The source is an adult woman who had mild COVID-19 (a few samples of this study predate the infection). Cell type and time point are not known. The CDR3 runs from the conserved cysteine through the conserved F or W. The order of the fields is D gene, V gene, clone size, CDR3 length, J gene, CDR3 DNA, CDR3 protein. The D gene is left open where the match is weak. Size values are once, few and many counts, or a class for expanded clones, and some rows have none.

-	TRBV4-3	-	16	TRBJ2-7	TGCGCCAGCAGCCAAGATGTAAGGGCTAGCTCCTACGAGCAGTACTTC	CASSQDVRASSYEQYF
-	TRBV12-3/TRBV12-4	-	12	TRBJ2-6	TGTGCCAGCTACTCTGGGGCCAACGTCCTGACTTTC	CASYSGANVLTF
TRBD1	TRBV6-2/TRBV6-3	many	11	TRBJ1-1	TGTGCCAGCAGCCAGGGGGCTGAAGCTTTCTTT	CASSQGAEAFF
TRBD2	TRBV5-6	-	14	TRBJ2-7	TGTGCCAGCAGCTTTACTAGCGATTCCTACGAGCAGTACTTC	CASSFTSDSYEQYF
-	TRBV12-3/TRBV12-4	-	15	TRBJ2-7	TGTGCCAGCAGTTCTGAGGGAGGTGGACGCTACGAGCAGTACTTC	CASSSEGGGRYEQYF
TRBD1	TRBV5-1	many	13	TRBJ2-7	TGCGCCAGCAGCTTCGGACAGGCCGCCGAGCAGTACTTC	CASSFGQAAEQYF
-	TRBV20-1	once	18	TRBJ2-1	TGCAGTGCCACACCCCCTCTACGCGCACTGGGGTTTGGCAATGAGCAGTTCTTC	CSATPPLRALGFGNEQFF
TRBD2	TRBV5-6	few	13	TRBJ2-7	TGTGCCAGCAGCGAGGGACTAGTGGTGCGGCAGTACTTC	CASSEGLVVRQYF
TRBD1	TRBV18	few	16	TRBJ2-7	TGTGCCAGCTCACCAGACCCCAGGGGGTTCCCCTACGAGCAGTACTTC	CASSPDPRGFPYEQYF
-	TRBV20-1	few	12	TRBJ1-2	TGCAGTGTCCCCCTCGACAGGCCCGGCTACACCTTC	CSVPLDRPGYTF
-	TRBV12-3/TRBV12-4	-	13	TRBJ1-2	TGTGCCAGCAGTTTCTTCAGGGTTTGGGGCTACACCTTC	CASSFFRVWGYTF
-	TRBV18	-	14	TRBJ1-5	TGTGCCAGCTCACCAAAGGCCGGGGATCAGCCCCAGCATTTT	CASSPKAGDQPQHF
TRBD2	TRBV20-1	few	17	TRBJ2-4	TGCAGTGCTAGTGCTGATAGCGGGGAGGTGGCCAAAAACATTCAGTACTTC	CSASADSGEVAKNIQYF
-	TRBV6-6	few	12	TRBJ1-5	TGTGCCAGCAGTTACTCGGGCCGCAACCAGCATTTT	CASSYSGRNQHF
-	TRBV29-1	few	13	TRBJ2-2	TGCAGCGGGGGAAGGGGCAACACCGGGGAGCTGTTTTTT	CSGGRGNTGELFF
TRBD1	TRBV5-5	many	16	TRBJ1-1	TGTGCCAGCAGCCCTGGGACAGGGTACGAGGGCACTGAAGCTTTCTTT	CASSPGTGYEGTEAFF
-	TRBV7-2	few	17	TRBJ1-2	TGTGCCAGCAGCCCGCAGACAGGAAGAGCTATAGCGTATGGCTACACCTTC	CASSPQTGRAIAYGYTF
-	TRBV9	few	15	TRBJ2-3	TGTGCCAGCAGCGTAGGACCAACTCTCACAGATACGCAGTATTTT	CASSVGPTLTDTQYF
TRBD2	TRBV7-9	-	14	TRBJ2-3	TGTGCCAGCAGCTTACCGACTAGCGGGAGCTTGCAGTATTTT	CASSLPTSGSLQYF
TRBD2	TRBV20-1	-	17	TRBJ2-3	TGCAGTGCCCCAAGCCTAGCGGGAGGTCTGCGCACAGATACGCAGTATTTT	CSAPSLAGGLRTDTQYF
-	TRBV20-1	-	13	TRBJ2-5	TGCAGTGCAATGCCTAGCCTGCAAGAGACCCAGTACTTC	CSAMPSLQETQYF
-	TRBV5-5	few	16	TRBJ2-1	TGTGCCAGCAGCCCAACCGGCCAGCGGAGCCTCAATGAGCAGTTCTTC	CASSPTGQRSLNEQFF
-	TRBV29-1	-	13	TRBJ2-2	TGCAGCGTTGTTTTAGTCAACACCGGGGAGCTGTTTTTT	CSVVLVNTGELFF
-	TRBV27	few	15	TRBJ2-7	TGTGCCAGCAGTAATACACCGGACAGTTCCTACGAGCAGTACTTC	CASSNTPDSSYEQYF
TRBD2	TRBV19	-	15	TRBJ2-1	TGTGCCAGTAGTCCCGGAGTAGCGGGATACAATGAGCAGTTCTTC	CASSPGVAGYNEQFF
-	TRBV4-1	-	14	TRBJ1-4	TGCGCCAGCAGCCAAGTCGGGCAGACTCTAAAACTGTTTTTT	CASSQVGQTLKLFF
-	TRBV7-2	-	17	TRBJ2-1	TGTGCCAGCAGCTCCGACGGACGGAGAACCCATCCGGATGAGCAGTTCTTC	CASSSDGRRTHPDEQFF
TRBD1	TRBV9	few	14	TRBJ2-7	TGTGCCAGCAGCGTAGTCGACAGGGGTTACGAGCAGTACTTC	CASSVVDRGYEQYF
TRBD1	TRBV6-2/TRBV6-3	-	17	TRBJ1-1	TGTGCCAGCAGCCCTCTCACAGGGGACACTATGAACACTGAAGCTTTCTTT	CASSPLTGDTMNTEAFF
-	TRBV7-8	-	16	TRBJ2-7	TGTGCCAGCAGCTTACTGGGGGTGAGAGTATCCTACGAGCAGTACTTC	CASSLLGVRVSYEQYF
TRBD2	TRBV20-1	-	16	TRBJ2-3	TGCAGTGCCCCAGGAGCGGGGGGCGACTCCACAGATACGCAGTATTTT	CSAPGAGGDSTDTQYF
-	TRBV12-3/TRBV12-4	few	13	TRBJ1-2	TGTGCCAGCAGTTTAGGTGTGTACTATGGCTACACCTTC	CASSLGVYYGYTF
TRBD1	TRBV7-9	many	17	TRBJ2-7	TGTGCCAGCAGCTCCCGGACAGGGGGCATTACTACCTACGAGCAGTACTTC	CASSSRTGGITTYEQYF
-	TRBV3-1	few	16	TRBJ2-5	TGTGCCAGCAGCCAAGAAACCTTGGTCGCGCAAGAGACCCAGTACTTC	CASSQETLVAQETQYF
-	TRBV7-3	-	14	TRBJ2-3	TGTGCCAGCGCGCTTCGGGGCGGTACCGATACGCAGTATTTT	CASALRGGTDTQYF
-	TRBV9	few	16	TRBJ1-6	TGTGCCAGCAGCGAGATGGGGTTGGAATATAATTCACCCCTCCACTTT	CASSEMGLEYNSPLHF
-	TRBV19	few	12	TRBJ2-7	TGTGCCAGTAGTATCCGAGCAGACGAGCAGTACTTC	CASSIRADEQYF
TRBD1	TRBV5-1	-	15	TRBJ1-4	TGCGCCAGCAGCCTGGACAGGGCAACTAATGAAAAACTGTTTTTT	CASSLDRATNEKLFF
-	TRBV21-1	-	15	TRBJ1-1	TGTGCCAGCAGCAAAATGAAACAGGAGAACACTGAAGCTTTCTTT	CASSKMKQENTEAFF
-	TRBV4-1	many	16	TRBJ1-2	TGCGCCAGCAGCCAAGAGGTAGGGGACCTGTTCGCTGGCTACACCTTC	CASSQEVGDLFAGYTF
TRBD2	TRBV7-7	-	15	TRBJ2-1	TGTGCTAGCAGCTTAGTCGTAGGGACTAGCGGGGAGCAGTTCTTC	CASSLVVGTSGEQFF
-	TRBV4-3	few	13	TRBJ2-3	TGCGCCAGCAGCCAAGTATCGGCAGATACGCAGTATTTT	CASSQVSADTQYF
TRBD1	TRBV5-1	few	13	TRBJ1-1	TGCGCCAGCAGCAGAAGGACAGGGGATGAAGCTTTCTTT	CASSRRTGDEAFF
TRBD2	TRBV20-1	few	18	TRBJ2-3	TGCAGTGCTGAGCCCCAAGGTCTAGCGGGGGGGCGCGCAGATACGCAGTATTTT	CSAEPQGLAGGRADTQYF
-	TRBV7-2	few	16	TRBJ2-3	TGTGCCAGCAGCCTCGGCCCCCCCCCCCGCGCAGATACGCAGTATTTT	CASSLGPPPRADTQYF
-	TRBV6-1	few	14	TRBJ1-1	TGTGCCAGCCGTTCGTGGATCCCGAACACTGAAGCTTTCTTT	CASRSWIPNTEAFF
-	TRBV6-5	-	16	TRBJ2-1	TGTGCCAGCAGTTACTCGGGGGTCGCTAGGAACAATGAGCAGTTCTTC	CASSYSGVARNNEQFF
TRBD2	TRBV5-1	-	16	TRBJ2-3	TGCGCCAGCAGCGCACTAGCGGGGGGCCTCACAGATACGCAGTATTTT	CASSALAGGLTDTQYF
-	TRBV19	-	13	TRBJ2-7	TGTGCCAGTAGTCAAGGACTACTCTACGAGCAGTACTTC	CASSQGLLYEQYF
TRBD1	TRBV29-1	few	13	TRBJ2-7	TGCAGCGTTGTTGAGACAGGGTCGTACGAGCAGTACTTC	CSVVETGSYEQYF
-	TRBV4-3	few	17	TRBJ1-3	TGCGCCAGCAGCCAAGCTCGGGACCTAGGGTCTGGAAACACCATATATTTT	CASSQARDLGSGNTIYF
TRBD1	TRBV5-1	few	19	TRBJ1-5	TGCGCCAGCAGCTTGGCGGGCCGGGACAGGGGTTATAGCAATCAGCCCCAGCATTTT	CASSLAGRDRGYSNQPQHF
-	TRBV11-3	few	15	TRBJ2-5	TGTGCCAGCAGCTTAGTTCCGACAGGATATGAGACCCAGTACTTC	CASSLVPTGYETQYF
TRBD1	TRBV24-1	few	17	TRBJ2-2	TGTGCCACCAGTGATTTTCGGACAGGGAGATTGACCGGGGAGCTGTTTTTT	CATSDFRTGRLTGELFF